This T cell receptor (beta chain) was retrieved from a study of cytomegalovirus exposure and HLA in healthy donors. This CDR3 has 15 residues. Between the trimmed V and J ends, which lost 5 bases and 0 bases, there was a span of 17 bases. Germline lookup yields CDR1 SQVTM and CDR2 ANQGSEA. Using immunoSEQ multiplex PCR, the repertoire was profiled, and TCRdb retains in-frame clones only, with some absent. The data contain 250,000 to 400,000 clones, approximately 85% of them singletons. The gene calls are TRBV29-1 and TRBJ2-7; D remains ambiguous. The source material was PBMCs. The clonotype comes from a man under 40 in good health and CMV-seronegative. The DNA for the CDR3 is TGCAGCGTTTCCCTTCCAACCTATCCCTCCTACGAGCAGTACTTC. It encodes CSVSLPTYPSYEQYF.